The clone carrying this T cell receptor beta chain was detected ten times or more. The antigen is undetermined. These data come from a study of T cell repertoires in cytomegalovirus infection. As for the study in general: The study used recently identified HLA-C-restricted and well-studied HLA-B-restricted CMV epitopes. Public TCR beta signatures indicated both CMV infection and matching HLA type. Findings and caveats of the study: Identification of carriers of CMV plus the relevant HLA was performed using cumulative public TCR beta family frequency. The ex vivo response showed dominance by HLA-C-restricted CMV-specific TCR beta clonotypes.

TCRdb re-called the reads through MiXCR, storing one row per CDR3 protein. This table has 110,000 to 150,000 distinct CDR3 sequences, roughly a third appearing once. The CDR3 is 21 residues long. J lost 2 bases, V lost 7 bases, and 17 bases had no gene match. The chain joins TRBV12-3 or TRBV12-4 to TRBJ2-1; 16 positions agree with TRBD2. The sequencing used CD8+ T cells from cultured PBMCs, collected from culture after CMV antigen stimulation. The TCR was taken from a human donor in good health (CMV status not recorded). Some clones in this sample may be carry-over from other donors' samples. The CDR3 loop is CASKASTGTSGGVTPYNEQFF. CDR3 nucleotides: TGTGCCAGCAAGGCTAGCACCGGGACTAGCGGGGGGGTTACCCCCTACAATGAGCAGTTCTTC.